The rows below give T cell receptor beta chains drawn from one sample of a study of shared T cell receptors in the human thymus. Using immunoSEQ multiplex PCR, the repertoire was profiled, and TCRdb retains in-frame clones only, with some absent. The sample holds 700,000 to 750,000 clones, approximately 83% seen once. Separately, the same data were catalogued under a study of human thymus T cells.

The specimen was thymocytes. These receptors originate from a girl under three years old with a congenital heart defect. Both conserved end residues are part of each CDR3. The order of the fields is V gene, J gene, clone size, CDR3 protein. Where a row states a size, it is once, few, many or the class of an expanded clone; other rows omit it.

TRBV5-1	TRBJ1-2	NA	CASSLGQDYGYTF
TRBV12-5	TRBJ1-5	NA	CASGLEQGALQPQHF
TRBV18	TRBJ1-1	NA	CASSPRGPPRGTEAFF
TRBV7-2	TRBJ1-5	once	CASSNRGEGGGNQPQHF
TRBV10-3	TRBJ1-2	NA	CAISESGRNLYYGYTF
TRBV5-1	TRBJ1-3	NA	CASSTGRVSSGNTIYF
TRBV6-5	TRBJ1-2	NA	CASSYDKNYGYTF
TRBV6-1	TRBJ1-2	NA	CASSEAPRTAWHYGYTF
TRBV15	TRBJ1-5	few	CATSRDSINQPQHF
TRBV9	TRBJ1-2	NA	CASSSRSYGYTF
TRBV7-9	TRBJ2-2	NA	CASSLSGLAGEYTGELFF
TRBV11-2	TRBJ2-7	NA	CASSSDRAGGLHEQYF
TRBV13	TRBJ1-1	NA	CASRVRIGQATEAFF
TRBV9	TRBJ2-2	NA	CASSETSAGELFF
TRBV7-2	TRBJ2-3	NA	CASSLYRSPTHSTDTQYF
TRBV25-1	TRBJ2-3	NA	CASRKEQGRGTDTQYF
TRBV29-1	TRBJ1-1	NA	CSVDGQGFEAFF
TRBV6-1	TRBJ2-7	NA	CASSLRTGCANEQYF
TRBV10-3	TRBJ1-2	NA	CAITAHGQFNYGYTF